This T cell receptor beta chain was documented in a study of T-cell reconstitution after alpha-beta-depleted transplantation in children. As it was prepared, the TCRbeta library received unique molecular identifiers. Via MiXCR, TCRdb re-called the PCR reads, giving one row per CDR3 protein. Of approximately 640,000 distinct CDR3 sequences in the sample, around 16% were seen once. The trim removed 4 bases at V and 3 bases at J, leaving 9 bases unmatched. CDR3 size: 17 residues. Per the germline V gene, CDR1 is ENHRY and CDR2 is SYGVKD. The clonotype was recovered from a human donor who donated a stem cell graft to a child with acute myeloid leukemia. The V and J genes are TRBV10-3 and TRBJ2-1, with 10 nucleotides matching TRBD2. The sample here was PBMCs from the stem cell graft donor, taken from the stem cell graft. The CDR3 region has the DNA TGTGCCATCAGTGCCCCTAGCGGGGGTGCTATCTACAATGAGCAGTTCTTC. Its translation is CAISAPSGGAIYNEQFF.